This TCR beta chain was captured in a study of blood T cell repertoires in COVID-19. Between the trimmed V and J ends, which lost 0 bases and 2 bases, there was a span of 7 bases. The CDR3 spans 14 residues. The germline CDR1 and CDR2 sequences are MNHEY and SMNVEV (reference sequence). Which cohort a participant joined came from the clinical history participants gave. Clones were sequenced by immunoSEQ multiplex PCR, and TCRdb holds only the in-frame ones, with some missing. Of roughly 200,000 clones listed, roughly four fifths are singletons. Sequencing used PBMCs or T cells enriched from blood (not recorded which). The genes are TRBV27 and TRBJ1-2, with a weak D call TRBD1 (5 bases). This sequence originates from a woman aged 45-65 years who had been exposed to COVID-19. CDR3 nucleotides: TGTGCCAGCAGTTTATCAGGGGCCAACTATGGCTACACCTTC. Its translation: CASSLSGANYGYTF.